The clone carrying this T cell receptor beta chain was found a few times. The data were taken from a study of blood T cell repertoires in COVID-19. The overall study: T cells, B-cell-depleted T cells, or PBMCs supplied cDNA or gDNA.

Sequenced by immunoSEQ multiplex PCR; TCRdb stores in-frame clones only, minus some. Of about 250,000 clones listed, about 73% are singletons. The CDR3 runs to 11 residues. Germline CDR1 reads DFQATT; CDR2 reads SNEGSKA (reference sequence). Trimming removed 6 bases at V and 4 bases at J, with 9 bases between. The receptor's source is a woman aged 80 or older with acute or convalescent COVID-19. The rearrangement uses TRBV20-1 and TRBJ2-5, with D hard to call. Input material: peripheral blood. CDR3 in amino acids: CSAHLGETQYF. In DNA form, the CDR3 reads TGCAGTGCCCACCTCGGAGAGACCCAGTACTTC.